Below, one T cell receptor beta chain is given with its context. Its target is not known. The record originates from a study of CD4 T cells in relation to SARS-CoV-2 and coronaviruses. Clones were sequenced by immunoSEQ multiplex PCR, and TCRdb holds only the in-frame ones, with some missing. Here the sample spans some 65,000 clones, around 86% being singletons. Germline CDR1 SGHTA, CDR2 FQGNSA. The V end lost 1 base, the J end lost 9 bases, and 4 bases lay between the germline ends. The CDR3 loop spans 12 amino acids. Points from the study as a whole: Pre-pandemic and post-infection samples never came from the same donor.

Before the COVID-19 pandemic, during about 2011-2019, CD4+ T cells were taken from unexposed donors. This sequence was found in a human donor in good health. The chain has TRBV7-2 and TRBJ1-6; D is uncertain. Sequenced: memory CD4+ T cells from PBMCs. The CDR3: CASSLVFSPLHF. The CDR3, as DNA: TGTGCCAGCAGCTTAGTGTTTTCACCCCTCCACTTT.